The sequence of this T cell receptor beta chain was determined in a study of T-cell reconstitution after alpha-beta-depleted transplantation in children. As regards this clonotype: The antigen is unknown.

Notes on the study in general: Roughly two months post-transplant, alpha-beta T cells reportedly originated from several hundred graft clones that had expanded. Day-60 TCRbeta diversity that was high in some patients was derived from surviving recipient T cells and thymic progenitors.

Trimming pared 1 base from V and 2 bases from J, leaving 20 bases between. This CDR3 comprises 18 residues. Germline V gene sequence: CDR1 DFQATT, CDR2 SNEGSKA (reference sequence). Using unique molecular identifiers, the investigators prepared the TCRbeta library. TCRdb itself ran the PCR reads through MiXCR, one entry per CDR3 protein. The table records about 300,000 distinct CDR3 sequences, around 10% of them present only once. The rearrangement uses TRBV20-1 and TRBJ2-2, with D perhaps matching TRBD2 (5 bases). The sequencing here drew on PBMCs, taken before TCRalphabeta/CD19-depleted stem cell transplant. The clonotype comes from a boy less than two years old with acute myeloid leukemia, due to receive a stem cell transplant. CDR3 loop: CSARAGGPFQSNTGELFF. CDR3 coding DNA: TGCAGTGCTAGAGCCGGAGGCCCCTTCCAATCTAACACCGGGGAGCTGTTTTTT.